The clone carrying this TCR beta chain was counted between two and nine times. This specimen belongs to a study of T-cell memory formation after mild COVID-19. TCRdb re-called the 5' RACE reads with MiXCR, one entry per CDR3 protein. The sample lists some 600,000 distinct CDR3 sequences; 17% were seen once. Trimming removed 6 bases from V and 6 bases from J, with 14 bases in between. This CDR3 has 13 amino acids. Germline CDR1 reads KGHDR; CDR2 reads SFDVKD. This chain uses TRBV24-1 with TRBJ2-7; D not certain. Sequenced sample: PBMCs or a T cell subset sorted from them (not recorded which). This receptor was taken from an adult woman who had mild COVID-19 (a few samples of this study predate the infection). Cell type and time point are not known. The CDR3 nucleotides read TGTGCCACCAGTACTACGGAAAGTGGCGAGCAGTACTTC. Protein sequence: CATSTTESGEQYF.